The 18 T cell receptor beta chains below come from one sample, sequenced in a study of blood T cell repertoires in COVID-19. Clones were sequenced by immunoSEQ multiplex PCR, and TCRdb holds only the in-frame ones, with some missing. The sample contains 150,000 to 200,000 clones, more than 75% of which appear only once. Sequenced material: peripheral blood. These receptors all come from a man in his forties or fifties with active or convalescent COVID-19.

This chain connects TRBV6-5 to TRBJ2-7; TRBD1 matches at 7 bases. From germline, CDR1 is MNHEY and CDR2 SVGAGI. CDR3 length: 15 amino acids. The ends lost 6 bases at V and 2 bases at J; junction bases unmatched: 10. The CDR3 loop reads CASSSDRAPPYEQYF. The CDR3 DNA reads TGTGCCAGCAGCTCCGACAGGGCCCCTCCCTACGAGCAGTACTTC.

This clone was counted once. The chain employs TRBV30 and TRBJ1-2; tentative D call: TRBD1 (6 bases). The CDR3 contains 12 residues. Trimming removed 1 base at V and 6 bases at J, with 9 bases between. The germline gives CDR1 GTSNPN, CDR2 SVGIG (reference sequence). CDR3 protein: CAWSGEGDGYTF. The CDR3 region has the DNA TGTGCCTGGAGTGGGGAGGGGGATGGCTACACCTTC.

CDR3 DNA: TGTGCCAGCAGCGAACTCCTTGGCGGCTCGGGTGCCGGGGAGCTGTTTTTT. It encodes CASSELLGGSGAGELFF. This rearrangement joins TRBV3-1 (or the pseudogene TRBV3-2) to TRBJ2-2, with D unresolved. The germline CDR1 and CDR2 sequences are LGHDT and YNNKEL (reference sequence). V lost 5 bases to trimming and J lost 6 bases, with 22 bases between them. The CDR3 is 17 amino acids.

The chain employs TRBV6-2 or TRBV6-3 and TRBJ2-2, with a tentative D call TRBD1 (7 bases). This CDR3 is built from 17 residues. Trimming pared 3 bases from V and 5 bases from J, leaving 19 bases between. The germline gives CDR1 MNHEY, CDR2 SVGEGT. Written as DNA, the CDR3 is TGTGCCAGCAGTTATGTTGTCGGCCAGGGGGGTACCGGGGAGCTGTTTTTT. Translation: CASSYVVGQGGTGELFF.

In nucleotides, the CDR3 is TGTGCCAGCAGCTCCCGGGACAGGGACAATGAGCAGTTCTTC. Its protein is CASSSRDRDNEQFF. The chain recombines TRBV7-8 with TRBJ2-1; 9 bases agree with TRBD1. The junction had 3 bases not matched to a gene; V was cut back by 4 bases and J by 5 bases. The CDR3 has 14 amino acids. Germline V gene lookup returns CDR1 SGHVS and CDR2 FQNEAQ.

This rearrangement joins TRBV13 to TRBJ2-7; 15 bases map to TRBD2. The CDR3 loop spans 18 amino acids. Germline lookup yields CDR1 PRHDT and CDR2 FYEKMQ (reference sequence). With 5 bases clipped from V and 1 base from J, the junction kept 9 bases outside the gene matches. The CDR3 bases are TGTGCCAGCAGCGCCGGGACTAGCGGGGGGAATCCTTCCTACGAGCAGTACTTC. Translated, it gives CASSAGTSGGNPSYEQYF.

This rearrangement joins TRBV6-5 to TRBJ2-2, with D possibly being TRBD1 (5 bases). Trimming left V 7 bases short and J 5 bases short, with 14 bases between. CDR3 size: 14 residues. Germline lookup yields CDR1 MNHEY and CDR2 SVGAGI. CDR3: CASTKTDTTGELFF. CDR3 coding DNA: TGTGCCAGCACTAAGACAGATACTACCGGGGAGCTGTTTTTT.

This sequence joins TRBV28 and TRBJ2-1; D is ambiguous. This CDR3 has 14 residues. Per the germline V gene, CDR1 is MDHEN and CDR2 is SYDVKM. V was pared by 6 bases and J by 0 bases, with 9 bases between. For the CDR3, the DNA is TGTGCCAGCAGAGCGAGCAGCTCCTACAATGAGCAGTTCTTC. Its protein product is CASRASSSYNEQFF.

The chain recombines TRBV14 with TRBJ1-2; no definite D call. The CDR3 length is 13 residues. With 6 bases removed from V and 2 bases from J, the gap between germline ends came to 10 bases. Per germline, CDR1 SGHDN and CDR2 FVKESK. The CDR3 DNA follows: TGTGCCAGCAGTCGAGCGAGAAACTATGGCTACACCTTC. It translates to CASSRARNYGYTF. The full variable domain, in which reference TRBV14 and TRBJ1-2 provide the parts outside the CDR3, is EAGVTQFPSHSVIEKGQTVTLRCDPISGHDNLYWYRRVMGKEIKFLLHFVKESKQDESGMPNNRFLAERTGGTYSTLKVQPAELEDSGVYFCASSRARNYGYTFGSGTRLTVV.

This rearrangement joins TRBV28 to TRBJ1-5; 7 positions agree with TRBD1. The CDR3 has 14 residues. Germline CDR1 is MDHEN and CDR2 is SYDVKM. V trimming: 10 bases; J trimming: 1 base; junction bases outside the gene matches: 7. The CDR3 sequence is CATQEGASNQPQHF. CDR3 DNA: TGTGCCACCCAGGAGGGGGCGAGCAATCAGCCCCAGCATTTT. Filled out from reference TRBV28 and TRBJ1-5, the complete variable domain reads DVKVTQSSRYLVKRTGEKVFLECVQDMDHENMFWYRQDPGLGLRLIYFSYDVKMKEKGDIPEGYSVSREKKERFSLILESASTNQTSMYLCATQEGASNQPQHFGDGTRLSIL.

V usage is TRBV7-9 and J usage is TRBJ1-2, with D hard to call. Trimming removed 4 bases from V and 2 bases from J, with 11 bases in between. Germline assignment: CDR1 SEHNR and CDR2 FQNEAQ (reference sequence). This CDR3 is 14 amino acids long. Written as DNA, the CDR3 is TGTGCCAGCAGCTCGAATACTCCAAACTATGGCTACACCTTC. This translates into CASSSNTPNYGYTF.

This clone came up once. The J gene is TRBJ1-1, the V gene TRBV7-9; no clear D gene. Per germline, CDR1 SEHNR and CDR2 FQNEAQ (reference sequence). CDR3 length equals 14 residues. Trimming removed 5 bases at V and 7 bases at J, with 17 bases between. This chain's CDR3 is CASSPGTAPIEAFF. DNA of the CDR3: TGTGCCAGCAGCCCGGGTACCGCGCCCATTGAAGCTTTCTTT.

The genes are TRBV7-2 and TRBJ1-1, with D perhaps matching TRBD1 (6 bases). CDR1 is SGHTA and CDR2 is FQGNSA in the germline V gene. The V and J ends lost 5 bases and 5 bases respectively, with 15 bases between them. The CDR3 loop spans 14 amino acids. For the CDR3, the DNA is TGTGCCAGCAGCACCGGGACAATACGAACTGAAGCTTTCTTT. Protein: CASSTGTIRTEAFF.

This chain uses TRBV2 with TRBJ2-3, with 9 bases lining up with TRBD1. The CDR3 consists of 14 residues. The J segment lost 7 bases and the V segment lost 6 bases, leaving 8 bases of the junction unmatched. The germline CDR1 and CDR2 sequences are SNHLY and FYNNEI. In DNA, the CDR3 is TGTGCCAGCAGCCCGGGAGACAGGGGGAATACGCAGTATTTT. Its translation is CASSPGDRGNTQYF.

The rearrangement links TRBV3-1 (or the pseudogene TRBV3-2) to TRBJ2-7, with TRBD2 matching over 12 bases. CDR1 is LGHDT and CDR2 is YNNKEL in the germline V gene (reference sequence). The CDR3 loop spans 15 amino acids. V trimming: 3 bases; J trimming: 5 bases; junction bases outside the gene matches: 5. The CDR3 DNA reads as TGTGCCAGCAGCCACAGACGACTAGCGGGAGACGAGCAGTACTTC. It codes for CASSHRRLAGDEQYF.

The V and J genes are TRBV5-6 and TRBJ2-5; tentative D call: TRBD1 (6 bases). Germline assignment: CDR1 SGHDT and CDR2 YYEEEE. The CDR3 contains 14 residues. The ends were cut back, 4 bases at V and 0 bases at J, with 10 bases in the middle. CDR3 loop: CASSVGQYQETQYF. The CDR3 DNA sequence: TGTGCCAGCAGCGTAGGACAGTACCAAGAGACCCAGTACTTC. The variable domain in full, with the rest retrieved from reference TRBV5-6 and TRBJ2-5, is DAGVTQSPTHLIKTRGQQVTLRCSPKSGHDTVSWYQQALGQGPQFIFQYYEEEERQRGNFPDRFSGHQFPNYSSELNVNALLLGDSALYLCASSVGQYQETQYFGPGTRLLVL.

This clone was seen just once. The chain recombines TRBV7-8 with TRBJ2-2, with D maybe TRBD1 (6 bases). CDR1 SGHVS and CDR2 FQNEAQ come from the germline V gene. Trimming took off 5 bases at V and 1 base at J, with 8 bases between the two ends. The CDR3 is 14 residues long. In DNA, the CDR3 is TGTGCCAGCAGCGAACAGGGGAACACCGGGGAGCTGTTTTTT. Encoded protein: CASSEQGNTGELFF.

This clone was detected once. The chain recombines TRBV19 with TRBJ2-7; possible D gene TRBD1, 7 bases. V was cut by 4 bases and J by 4 bases, with 11 bases left in between. Germline-derived CDR1 and CDR2 are LNHDA and SQIVND (reference sequence). This CDR3 spans 13 amino acids. In DNA form, the CDR3 reads TGTGCCAGTAGTAGTCCAGGGGGGTACGAGCAGTACTTC. Translation: CASSSPGGYEQYF.